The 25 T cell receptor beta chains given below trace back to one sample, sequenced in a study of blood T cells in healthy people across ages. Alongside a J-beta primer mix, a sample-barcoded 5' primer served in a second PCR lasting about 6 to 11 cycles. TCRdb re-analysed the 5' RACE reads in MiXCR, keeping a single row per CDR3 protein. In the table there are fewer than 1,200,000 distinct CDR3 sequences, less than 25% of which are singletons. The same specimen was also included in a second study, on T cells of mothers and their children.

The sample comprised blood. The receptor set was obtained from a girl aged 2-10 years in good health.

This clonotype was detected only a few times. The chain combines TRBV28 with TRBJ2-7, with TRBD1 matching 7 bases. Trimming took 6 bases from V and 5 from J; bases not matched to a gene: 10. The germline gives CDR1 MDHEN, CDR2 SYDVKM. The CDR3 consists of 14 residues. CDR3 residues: CASSVWDSWDEQYF. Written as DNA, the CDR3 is TGTGCCAGCAGCGTATGGGACAGTTGGGACGAGCAGTACTTC.

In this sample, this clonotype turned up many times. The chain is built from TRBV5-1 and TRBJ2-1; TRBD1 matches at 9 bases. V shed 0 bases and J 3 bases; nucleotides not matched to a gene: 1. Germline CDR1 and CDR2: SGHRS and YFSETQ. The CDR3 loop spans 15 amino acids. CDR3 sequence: CASSLGQGVYNEQFF. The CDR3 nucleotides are TGCGCCAGCAGCTTGGGACAGGGGGTCTACAATGAGCAGTTCTTC.

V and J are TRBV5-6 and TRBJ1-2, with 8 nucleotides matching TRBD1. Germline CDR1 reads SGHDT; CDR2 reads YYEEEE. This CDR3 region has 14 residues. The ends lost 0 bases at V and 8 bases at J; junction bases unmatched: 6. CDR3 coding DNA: TGTGCCAGCAGCTTGGGACAGGGGCAATTGGGCTACACCTTC. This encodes CASSLGQGQLGYTF.

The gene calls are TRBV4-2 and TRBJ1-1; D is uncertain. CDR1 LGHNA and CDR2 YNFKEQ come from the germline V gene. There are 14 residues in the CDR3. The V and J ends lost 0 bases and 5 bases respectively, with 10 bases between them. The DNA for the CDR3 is TGTGCCAGCAGCCAAGAAGTCCGGGGAACTGAAGCTTTCTTT. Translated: CASSQEVRGTEAFF.

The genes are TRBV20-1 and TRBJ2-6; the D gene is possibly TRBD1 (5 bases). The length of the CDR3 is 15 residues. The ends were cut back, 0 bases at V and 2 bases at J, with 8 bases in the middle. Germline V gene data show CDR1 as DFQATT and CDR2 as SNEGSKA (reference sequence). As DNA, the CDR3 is TGCAGTGCTAGAGATCAAGGGGCTGGGGCCAACGTCCTGACTTTC. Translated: CSARDQGAGANVLTF.

The CDR3 coding sequence is TGTGCCACGGAACAGGGGGAGGGCACTGAAGCTTTCTTT. Translation gives CATEQGEGTEAFF. The V call is TRBV6-2 or TRBV6-3, the J call TRBJ1-1, with TRBD1 matching 8 bases. The V segment lost 10 bases and the J segment 4 bases; nucleotides outside the gene matches: 8. Germline V CDR1 and CDR2: MNHEY, SVGEGT. The CDR3 loop spans 13 amino acids.

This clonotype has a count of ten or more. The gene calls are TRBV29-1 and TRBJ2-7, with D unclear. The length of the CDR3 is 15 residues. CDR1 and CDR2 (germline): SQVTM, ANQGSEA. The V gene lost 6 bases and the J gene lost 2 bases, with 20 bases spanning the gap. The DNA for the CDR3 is TGCAGCGTAGGCGGCAGGTCCGAGTCCCCCTACGAGCAGTACTTC. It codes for CSVGGRSESPYEQYF.

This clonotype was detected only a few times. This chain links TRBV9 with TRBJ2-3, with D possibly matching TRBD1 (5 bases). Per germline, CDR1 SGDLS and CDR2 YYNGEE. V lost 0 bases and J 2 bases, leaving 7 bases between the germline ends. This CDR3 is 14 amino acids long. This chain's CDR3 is CASSVEGATDTQYF. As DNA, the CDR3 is TGTGCCAGCAGCGTAGAAGGGGCCACAGATACGCAGTATTTT.

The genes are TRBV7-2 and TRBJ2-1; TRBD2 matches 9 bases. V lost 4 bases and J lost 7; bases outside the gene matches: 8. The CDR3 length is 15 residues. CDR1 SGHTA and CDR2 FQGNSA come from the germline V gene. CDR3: CASSSIAGEVNEQFF. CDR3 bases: TGTGCCAGCAGCTCAATAGCGGGAGAGGTTAATGAGCAGTTCTTC.

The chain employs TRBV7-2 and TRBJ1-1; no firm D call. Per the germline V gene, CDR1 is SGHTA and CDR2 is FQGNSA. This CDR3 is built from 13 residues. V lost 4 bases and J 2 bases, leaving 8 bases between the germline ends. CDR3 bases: TGTGCCAGCAGCTCATTTTCCAACACTGAAGCTTTCTTT. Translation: CASSSFSNTEAFF.

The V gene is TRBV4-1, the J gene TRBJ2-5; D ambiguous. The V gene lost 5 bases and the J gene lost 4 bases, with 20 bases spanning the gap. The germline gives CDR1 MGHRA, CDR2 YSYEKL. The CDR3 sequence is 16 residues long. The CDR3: CASSKRPSLPAETQYF. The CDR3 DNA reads TGCGCCAGCAGCAAAAGGCCCTCTCTTCCGGCAGAGACCCAGTACTTC.

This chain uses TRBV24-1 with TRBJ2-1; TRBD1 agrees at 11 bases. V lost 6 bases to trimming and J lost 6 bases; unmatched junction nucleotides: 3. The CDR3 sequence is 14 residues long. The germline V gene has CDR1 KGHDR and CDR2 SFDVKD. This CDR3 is CATSPGQGVNEQFF. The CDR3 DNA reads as TGTGCCACCAGTCCGGGACAGGGGGTCAATGAGCAGTTCTTC.

The CDR3 DNA reads as TGCAGTGCTTCTAGGGGAACAGGGAATTCAGATACGCAGTATTTT. Translating it yields CSASRGTGNSDTQYF. The chain couples TRBV20-1 to TRBJ2-3; TRBD1 might be the D (6 bases). Trimming took 5 bases from V and 4 from J, leaving 19 bases between them. The germline V gene has CDR1 DFQATT and CDR2 SNEGSKA (reference sequence). The CDR3 contains 15 residues.

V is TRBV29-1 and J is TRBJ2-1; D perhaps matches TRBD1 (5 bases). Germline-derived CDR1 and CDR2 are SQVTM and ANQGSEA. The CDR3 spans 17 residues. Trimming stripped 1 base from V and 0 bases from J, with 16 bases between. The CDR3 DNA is TGCAGCGTTGAAGGAGTCGCGCAGGGTCTCTCCTACAATGAGCAGTTCTTC. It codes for CSVEGVAQGLSYNEQFF.

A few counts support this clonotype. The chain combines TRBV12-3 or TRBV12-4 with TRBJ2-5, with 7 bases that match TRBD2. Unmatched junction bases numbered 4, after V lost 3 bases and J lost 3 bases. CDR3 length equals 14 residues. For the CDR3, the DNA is TGTGCCAGCAGTTTTTGGGCGGGGGAAGAGACCCAGTACTTC. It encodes CASSFWAGEETQYF.

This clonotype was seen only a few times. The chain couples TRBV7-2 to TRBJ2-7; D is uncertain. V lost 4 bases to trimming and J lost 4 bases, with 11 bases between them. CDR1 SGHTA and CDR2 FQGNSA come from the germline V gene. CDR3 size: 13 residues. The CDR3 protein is CASSSSPLYEQYF. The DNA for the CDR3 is TGTGCCAGCAGCTCTAGTCCCCTTTACGAGCAGTACTTC. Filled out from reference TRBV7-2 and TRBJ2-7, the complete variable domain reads GAGVSQSPSNKVTEKGKDVELRCDPISGHTALYWYRQSLGQGLEFLIYFQGNSAPDKSGLPSDRFSAERTGGSVSTLTIQRTQQEDSAVYLCASSSSPLYEQYFGPGTRLTVT.

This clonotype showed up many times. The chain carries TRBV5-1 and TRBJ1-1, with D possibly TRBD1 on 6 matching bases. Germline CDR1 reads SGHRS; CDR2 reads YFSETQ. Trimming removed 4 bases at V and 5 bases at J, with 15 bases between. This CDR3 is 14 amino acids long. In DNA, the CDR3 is TGCGCCAGCAGCACGGAACAGGGAAGGACTGAAGCTTTCTTT. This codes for CASSTEQGRTEAFF.

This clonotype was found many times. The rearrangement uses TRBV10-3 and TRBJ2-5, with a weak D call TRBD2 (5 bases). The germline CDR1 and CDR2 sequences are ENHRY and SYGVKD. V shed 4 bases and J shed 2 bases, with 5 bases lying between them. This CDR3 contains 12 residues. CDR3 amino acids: CAISGTQETQYF. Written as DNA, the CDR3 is TGTGCCATCAGTGGGACTCAAGAGACCCAGTACTTC.

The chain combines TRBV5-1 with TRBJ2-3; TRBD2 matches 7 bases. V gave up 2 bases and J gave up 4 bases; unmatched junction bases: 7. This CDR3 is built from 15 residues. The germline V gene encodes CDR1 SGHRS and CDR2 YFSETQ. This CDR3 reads CASSLNAGAADTQYF. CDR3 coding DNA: TGCGCCAGCAGCTTAAATGCGGGAGCGGCAGATACGCAGTATTTT.

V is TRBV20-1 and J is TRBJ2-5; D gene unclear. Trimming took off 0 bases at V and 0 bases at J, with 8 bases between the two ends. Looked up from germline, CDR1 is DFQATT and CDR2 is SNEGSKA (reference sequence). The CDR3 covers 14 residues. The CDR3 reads CSAREVGYQETQYF. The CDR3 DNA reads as TGCAGTGCTAGAGAGGTCGGATACCAAGAGACCCAGTACTTC.

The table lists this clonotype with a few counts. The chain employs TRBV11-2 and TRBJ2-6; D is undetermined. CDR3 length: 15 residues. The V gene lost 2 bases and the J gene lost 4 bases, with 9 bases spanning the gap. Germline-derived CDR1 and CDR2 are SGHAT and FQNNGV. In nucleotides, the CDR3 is TGTGCCAGCAGCTTAACCGCTGCGGGGGCCAACGTCCTGACTTTC. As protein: CASSLTAAGANVLTF.

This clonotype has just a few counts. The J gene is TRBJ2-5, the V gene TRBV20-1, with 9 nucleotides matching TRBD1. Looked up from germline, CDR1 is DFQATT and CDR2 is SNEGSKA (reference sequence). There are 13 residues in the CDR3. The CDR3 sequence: CSGTGGPQETQYF. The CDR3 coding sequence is TGCAGCGGTACAGGGGGCCCCCAAGAGACCCAGTACTTC.

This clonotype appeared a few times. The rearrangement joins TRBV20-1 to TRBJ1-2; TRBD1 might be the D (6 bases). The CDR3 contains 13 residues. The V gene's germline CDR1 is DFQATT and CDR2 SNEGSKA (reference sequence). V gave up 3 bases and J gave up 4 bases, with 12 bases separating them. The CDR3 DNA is TGCAGTGCTAGTAGGGAGGACAGCTATGGCTACACCTTC. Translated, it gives CSASREDSYGYTF.

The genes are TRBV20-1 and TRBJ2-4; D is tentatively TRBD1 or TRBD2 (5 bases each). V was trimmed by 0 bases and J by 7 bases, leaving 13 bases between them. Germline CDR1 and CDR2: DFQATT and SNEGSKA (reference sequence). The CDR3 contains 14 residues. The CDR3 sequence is CSAREYGGYNIQYF. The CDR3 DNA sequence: TGCAGTGCTAGAGAGTATGGGGGTTACAACATTCAGTACTTC.

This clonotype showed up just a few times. The CDR3 spells CASSFVSIGAYEQYF. CDR3 nucleotides: TGTGCCAGCAGCTTCGTTTCCATCGGCGCCTACGAGCAGTACTTC. This chain joins TRBV7-9 and TRBJ2-5; no clear D gene. The last part of the DNA fits TRBJ2-7 better; the J call may be wrong. In germline, CDR1 is SEHNR, CDR2 FQNEAQ (reference sequence). This CDR3 has 15 residues.